This T cell receptor beta chain was observed in a study of neurological immune-mediated disorders. This clonotype was counted a few times. What it binds is not known. Findings of the study overall: Multiple sclerosis patients had less TCR clonal expansion than even healthy controls, unlike HTLV-1-associated myelopathy. Expanded clones shared no CDR3 amino acid sequences across subjects, suggesting private repertoires in all groups. On phylogenetic grouping, the repertoires of 18 of 34 multiple sclerosis patients fell within one related-CDR3 cluster, constituting a possible signature.

TCRdb independently ran MiXCR on the 5' RACE reads; one entry per CDR3 protein. The sample holds about 62,000 distinct CDR3 sequences; 3% to 4% are singletons and the top ten take about 2%. The sequenced material came from PBMCs. The source is a woman in her forties or fifties with multiple sclerosis.

The CDR3 nucleotides read TGTGCCAGCAACAACCGGGACAGGGGCTACGAGCAGTACTTC. Amino acid sequence: CASNNRDRGYEQYF. The chain couples TRBV13 to TRBJ2-7, with 10 nucleotides matching TRBD1. CDR1 and CDR2 from the germline V gene are PRHDT and FYEKMQ (reference sequence). V shed 7 bases, J shed 3 bases, and the junction held 6 bases outside the gene matches. The CDR3 runs 14 residues.